The rows below give T cell receptor beta chains drawn from one sample of a study of blood T cell repertoires in COVID-19. Assay: immunoSEQ multiplex PCR; the TCRdb copy retains only in-frame clones and omits some. The data hold 95,000 to 120,000 clones, with 75% to 90% observed a single time. Sequencing was done on a sample of peripheral blood. All receptors derive from a human donor in a cohort sampled during active COVID-19. CDR3s include the opening cysteine and the closing phenylalanine or tryptophan. D genes are given only for firm matches. Part of the rows lack a size; the others show once, few, many or a class for expanded clones.

v_call,j_call,d_call,clone_size,cdr3_aa,cdr3_nt
TRBV15,TRBJ1-1,NA,NA,CATSRDRGTSVF,TGTGCCACCAGCAGAGATCGAGGGACATCCGTCTTT
TRBV25-1,TRBJ2-7,TRBD2,NA,CASSGAGGAYEQYF,TGTGCCAGCAGTGGGGCCGGGGGGGCATACGAGCAGTACTTC
TRBV29-1,TRBJ2-3,TRBD2,NA,CSVEGGNFVDTQYF,TGCAGCGTTGAGGGGGGGAACTTTGTGGATACGCAGTATTTT
TRBV14,TRBJ2-7,NA,NA,CASSQEQGSYEQYF,TGTGCCAGCAGCCAAGAACAGGGATCCTACGAGCAGTACTTC
TRBV15,TRBJ1-6,NA,NA,CATSRVPVNSPLHF,TGTGCCACCAGCAGAGTCCCAGTTAATTCACCCCTCCACTTT
TRBV10-3,TRBJ2-7,NA,NA,CAISDHRGGYEQYF,TGTGCCATCAGTGACCACAGGGGAGGCTACGAGCAGTACTTC
TRBV19,TRBJ2-1,NA,NA,CASSIVGQGTYNEQFF,TGTGCCAGTAGTATAGTAGGGCAGGGAACCTACAATGAGCAGTTCTTC
TRBV19,TRBJ2-7,TRBD1,NA,CASRDVGQGAGEQYF,TGTGCCAGTAGGGATGTGGGACAGGGGGCCGGAGAGCAGTACTTC
TRBV11-3,TRBJ2-3,TRBD2,NA,CASSSGLAGGRDTQYF,TGTGCCAGCAGTTCGGGACTAGCGGGGGGGCGAGATACGCAGTATTTT
TRBV11-3,TRBJ2-2,NA,NA,CASRLEAGELFF,TGTGCCAGCAGGCTAGAGGCCGGGGAGCTGTTTTTT
TRBV4-3,TRBJ1-3,NA,NA,CASSQDKSGGNTIYF,TGCGCCAGCAGCCAAGATAAGTCGGGAGGAAACACCATATATTTT
TRBV6-6,TRBJ2-1,NA,NA,CASEIRGAYNEQFF,TGTGCCAGCGAGATCCGGGGGGCTTACAATGAGCAGTTCTTC
TRBV9,TRBJ1-4,NA,few,CASSASNEKLFF,TGTGCCAGCAGCGCAAGCAATGAAAAACTGTTTTTT
TRBV6-5,TRBJ2-7,TRBD1,NA,CAMDRADYEQYF,TGTGCCATGGACAGGGCTGACTACGAGCAGTACTTC
TRBV15,TRBJ1-1,NA,NA,CATSRVATVNTEAFF,TGTGCCACCAGCAGAGTCGCGACAGTGAACACTGAAGCTTTCTTT
TRBV18,TRBJ1-1,NA,NA,CASSHRGTEAFF,TGTGCCAGCTCACACCGGGGCACTGAAGCTTTCTTT
TRBV14,TRBJ1-2,NA,few,CASSQGRYGYTF,TGTGCCAGCAGCCAAGGGAGGTATGGCTACACCTTC
TRBV5-6,TRBJ1-1,NA,NA,CASSLAYPRGRAFF,TGTGCCAGCAGCTTAGCCTACCCACGGGGGAGAGCTTTCTTT
TRBV7-3,TRBJ1-1,TRBD1,NA,CASSPGTENTEAFF,TGTGCCAGCAGCCCCGGGACAGAGAACACTGAAGCTTTCTTT
TRBV7-9,TRBJ1-2,NA,once,CASSLSGAGGYTF,TGTGCCAGCAGCTTGTCAGGGGCGGGCGGCTACACCTTC
TRBV6-6,TRBJ2-7,TRBD1,NA,CASSPRQGSGEQYF,TGTGCCAGCAGTCCAAGACAGGGTAGTGGTGAGCAGTACTTC
TRBV7-2,TRBJ2-7,TRBD1,NA,CASSSGTAPANEQYF,TGTGCCAGCAGCTCGGGGACAGCCCCCGCCAACGAGCAGTACTTC
TRBV4-3,TRBJ2-3,NA,once,CASSQGTPSTDTQYF,TGCGCCAGCAGCCAAGGGACTCCCAGCACAGATACGCAGTATTTT
TRBV18,TRBJ2-3,NA,NA,CASSPYFYYGITSTDTQYF,TGTGCCAGCTCACCCTACTTCTACTACGGGATAACTAGCACAGATACGCAGTATTTT
TRBV3-1/TRBV3-2,TRBJ2-7,NA,NA,CASSPIGGSYEQYF,TGTGCCAGCAGCCCCATAGGGGGATCCTACGAGCAGTACTTC
TRBV11-2,TRBJ1-1,TRBD1,few,CASSLSPGTALEAFF,TGTGCCAGCAGCTTATCCCCGGGGACAGCCCTTGAAGCTTTCTTT
TRBV6-6,TRBJ2-3,NA,NA,CASSYSGTDTQYF,TGTGCCAGCAGTTATTCTGGCACAGATACGCAGTATTTT
TRBV5-4,TRBJ2-1,NA,NA,CASSLLEVEEQFF,TGTGCCAGCAGCTTACTCGAGGTAGAGGAGCAGTTCTTC
TRBV7-9,TRBJ1-1,TRBD1,NA,CASSLPTGWNTEAFF,TGTGCCAGCAGCTTACCGACAGGGTGGAACACTGAAGCTTTCTTT
TRBV5-1,TRBJ1-3,TRBD1,NA,CASSEGQGRGNTIYF,TGCGCCAGCAGCGAGGGACAGGGGAGGGGAAACACCATATATTTT
TRBV7-6,TRBJ2-7,NA,few,CASSLPQGEQYF,TGTGCCAGCAGCTTACCCCAGGGAGAGCAGTACTTC
TRBV7-2,TRBJ2-3,TRBD1,NA,CASSTTGPAGTDTQYF,TGTGCCAGCAGCACGACAGGGCCTGCCGGCACAGATACGCAGTATTTT
TRBV28,TRBJ1-5,TRBD1,NA,CASSSSGTGLRNQPQHF,TGTGCCAGCAGTTCCTCCGGGACAGGGCTTCGCAATCAGCCCCAGCATTTT
TRBV28,TRBJ2-3,TRBD2,NA,CASSLSSGGALWYF,TGTGCCAGCAGTTTATCTAGCGGGGGGGCTTTGTGGTATTTT
TRBV19,TRBJ2-7,TRBD1,NA,CASSMGQGASYEQYF,TGTGCCAGTAGTATGGGACAGGGGGCCTCCTACGAGCAGTACTTC
TRBV27,TRBJ1-1,NA,NA,CASRTRMNTEAFF,TGTGCCAGTAGGACAAGGATGAACACTGAAGCTTTCTTT
TRBV12-3/TRBV12-4,TRBJ1-6,NA,NA,CASSLRQNSPLHF,TGTGCCAGCAGTCTCCGACAGAATTCACCCCTCCACTTT
TRBV13,TRBJ1-5,NA,NA,CASSLIRPQHF,TGTGCCAGCAGCTTAATCCGGCCCCAGCATTTT
TRBV4-3,TRBJ2-2,TRBD1,NA,CASSQGSGTVFAGELFF,TGCGCCAGCAGCCAAGGGTCCGGGACAGTCTTCGCCGGGGAGCTGTTTTTT
TRBV28,TRBJ1-4,NA,NA,CASSLRGRGEKLFF,TGTGCCAGCAGCCTACGGGGAAGAGGCGAAAAACTGTTTTTT
TRBV29-1,TRBJ1-1,TRBD1,few,CSVSGQGSRRTTEAFF,TGCAGCGTTTCGGGACAGGGGAGCCGACGGACCACTGAAGCTTTCTTT
TRBV12-3/TRBV12-4,TRBJ1-2,NA,NA,CASSLGGPGYTF,TGTGCCAGCAGTTTGGGGGGGCCTGGCTACACCTTC
TRBV19,TRBJ2-7,TRBD1,NA,CASTQRQGRTYEQYF,TGTGCCAGTACCCAACGACAGGGTCGAACCTACGAGCAGTACTTC
TRBV6-6,TRBJ1-1,NA,NA,CASNRREGTEAFF,TGTGCCAGCAATCGAAGGGAGGGCACTGAAGCTTTCTTT
TRBV2,TRBJ1-5,NA,few,CASRREELQPQHF,TGTGCCAGCAGGCGGGAGGAATTGCAGCCCCAGCATTTT
TRBV5-6,TRBJ2-3,NA,NA,CASSFGQGTDTQYF,TGTGCCAGCAGCTTTGGGCAGGGGACAGATACGCAGTATTTT
TRBV3-1/TRBV3-2,TRBJ1-2,NA,NA,CASSPWRGGESYTF,TGTGCCAGCAGCCCGTGGCGGGGGGGGGAGAGCTACACCTTC
TRBV5-5,TRBJ2-7,TRBD1,NA,CASSRGQVLSSYEQYF,TGTGCCAGCAGCCGCGGACAGGTTTTGAGCTCCTACGAGCAGTACTTC
TRBV7-9,TRBJ2-7,TRBD2,once,CASTKKGGSKILYEQYF,TGTGCCAGCACCAAAAAGGGAGGGTCCAAAATCCTCTACGAGCAGTACTTC
TRBV6-5,TRBJ2-7,NA,NA,CASSPSGGPYEQYF,TGTGCCAGCAGCCCCTCCGGGGGGCCCTACGAGCAGTACTTC
TRBV9,TRBJ2-5,NA,NA,CASSVDPGRKETQYF,TGTGCCAGCAGCGTAGATCCGGGGAGAAAAGAGACCCAGTACTTC
TRBV6-5,TRBJ2-5,NA,once,CASSYSTGYTETQYF,TGTGCCAGCAGTTACTCCACAGGGTATACGGAGACCCAGTACTTC
TRBV2,TRBJ1-2,NA,NA,CASSERQGRYGYTF,TGTGCCAGCAGTGAGCGGCAGGGGCGCTATGGCTACACCTTC
TRBV30,TRBJ2-7,NA,NA,CAWSTNDLGGYEQYF,TGTGCCTGGAGTACAAACGACCTAGGTGGCTACGAGCAGTACTTC
TRBV29-1,TRBJ2-1,TRBD1,NA,CSVVRDRALGSYNEQFF,TGCAGCGTCGTCCGGGACAGGGCCCTTGGATCCTACAATGAGCAGTTCTTC
TRBV19,TRBJ2-1,NA,once,CASSTSGNEQFF,TGTGCCAGTAGTACGTCCGGGAACGAGCAGTTCTTC
TRBV28,TRBJ1-2,NA,NA,CASSEASGGEVSYGYTF,TGTGCCAGCAGTGAAGCCTCCGGGGGGGAGGTATCCTATGGCTACACCTTC
TRBV7-2,TRBJ1-2,NA,NA,CASSLDLGLNYGYTF,TGTGCCAGCAGCTTGGACTTGGGACTAAACTATGGCTACACCTTC